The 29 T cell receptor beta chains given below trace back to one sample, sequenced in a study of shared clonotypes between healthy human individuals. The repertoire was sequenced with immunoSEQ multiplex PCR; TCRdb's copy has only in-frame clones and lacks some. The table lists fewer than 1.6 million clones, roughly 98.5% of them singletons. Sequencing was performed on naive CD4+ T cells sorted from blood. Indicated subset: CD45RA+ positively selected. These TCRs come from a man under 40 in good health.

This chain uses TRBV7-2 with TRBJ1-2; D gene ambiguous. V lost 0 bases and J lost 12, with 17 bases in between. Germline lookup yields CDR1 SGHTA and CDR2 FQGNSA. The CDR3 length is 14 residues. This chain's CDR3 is CASSLAGGSTEDTF. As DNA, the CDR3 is TGTGCCAGCAGCTTAGCGGGCGGGTCGACGGAGGACACCTTC.

CDR3 coding DNA: TGTGCCAGCGACGGTTACGGTCAGCCCCAGCATTTT. Its translation is CASDGYGQPQHF. This chain joins TRBV28 and TRBJ1-5; D unclear. V dropped 8 bases and J dropped 6 bases, with 11 bases sitting between them. The CDR3 is 12 amino acids. Germline V CDR1 and CDR2: MDHEN, SYDVKM. The full variable domain, with the rest looked up from reference TRBV28 and TRBJ1-5, is DVKVTQSSRYLVKRTGEKVFLECVQDMDHENMFWYRQDPGLGLRLIYFSYDVKMKEKGDIPEGYSVSREKKERFSLILESASTNQTSMYLCASDGYGQPQHFGDGTRLSIL.

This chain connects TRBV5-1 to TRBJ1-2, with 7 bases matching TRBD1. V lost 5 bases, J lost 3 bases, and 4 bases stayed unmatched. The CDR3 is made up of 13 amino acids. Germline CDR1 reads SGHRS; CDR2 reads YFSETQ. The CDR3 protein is CASSTGEHYGYTF. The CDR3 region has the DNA TGCGCCAGCAGTACAGGGGAGCACTATGGCTACACCTTC.

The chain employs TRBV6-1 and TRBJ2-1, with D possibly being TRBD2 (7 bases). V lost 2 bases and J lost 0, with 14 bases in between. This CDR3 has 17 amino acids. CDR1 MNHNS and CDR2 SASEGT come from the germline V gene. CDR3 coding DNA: TGTGCCAGCAGTGAACGGGGGGCGGTAAGCTCCTACAATGAGCAGTTCTTC. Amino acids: CASSERGAVSSYNEQFF.

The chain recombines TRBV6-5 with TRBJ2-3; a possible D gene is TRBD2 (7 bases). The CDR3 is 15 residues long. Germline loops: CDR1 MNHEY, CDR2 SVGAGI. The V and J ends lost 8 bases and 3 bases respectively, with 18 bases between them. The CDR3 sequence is CASSTRGGLTDTQYF. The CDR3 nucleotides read TGTGCCAGCTCTACCCGAGGGGGACTAACAGATACGCAGTATTTT.

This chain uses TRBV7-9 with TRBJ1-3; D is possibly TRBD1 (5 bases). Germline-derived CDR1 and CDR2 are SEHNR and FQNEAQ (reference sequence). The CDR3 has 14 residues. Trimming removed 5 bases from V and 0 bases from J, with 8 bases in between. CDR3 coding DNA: TGTGCCAGCAGCAAGGGGAGCTCTGGAAACACCATATATTTT. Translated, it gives CASSKGSSGNTIYF.

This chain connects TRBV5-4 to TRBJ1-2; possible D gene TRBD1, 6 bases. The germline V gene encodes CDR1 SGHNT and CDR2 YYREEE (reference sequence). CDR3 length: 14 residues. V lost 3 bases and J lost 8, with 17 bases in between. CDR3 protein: CASSSIGQIGGYTF. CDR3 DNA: TGTGCCAGCAGCTCCATCGGACAGATTGGGGGCTACACCTTC. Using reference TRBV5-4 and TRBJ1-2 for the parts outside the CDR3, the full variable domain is ETGVTQSPTHLIKTRGQQVTLRCSSQSGHNTVSWYQQALGQGPQFIFQYYREEENGRGNFPPRFSGLQFPNYSSELNVNALELDDSALYLCASSSIGQIGGYTFGSGTRLTVV.

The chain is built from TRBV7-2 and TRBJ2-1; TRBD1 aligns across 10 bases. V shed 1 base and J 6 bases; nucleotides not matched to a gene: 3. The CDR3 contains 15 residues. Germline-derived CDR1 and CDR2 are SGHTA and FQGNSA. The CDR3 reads CASSLGDRGPNEQFF. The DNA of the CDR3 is TGTGCCAGCAGCTTAGGGGACAGGGGCCCCAATGAGCAGTTCTTC.

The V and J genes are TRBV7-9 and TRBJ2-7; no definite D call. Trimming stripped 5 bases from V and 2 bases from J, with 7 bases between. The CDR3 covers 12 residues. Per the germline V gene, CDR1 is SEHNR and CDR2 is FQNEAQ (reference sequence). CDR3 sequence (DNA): TGTGCCAGCAGCCTGTTACCCTACGAGCAGTACTTC. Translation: CASSLLPYEQYF.

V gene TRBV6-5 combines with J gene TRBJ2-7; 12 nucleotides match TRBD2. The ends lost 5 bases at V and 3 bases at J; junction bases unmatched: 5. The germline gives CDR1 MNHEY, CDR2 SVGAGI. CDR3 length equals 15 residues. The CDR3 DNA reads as TGTGCCAGCAGTCTCGGGACTAGCGGGCTCTACGAGCAGTACTTC. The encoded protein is CASSLGTSGLYEQYF.

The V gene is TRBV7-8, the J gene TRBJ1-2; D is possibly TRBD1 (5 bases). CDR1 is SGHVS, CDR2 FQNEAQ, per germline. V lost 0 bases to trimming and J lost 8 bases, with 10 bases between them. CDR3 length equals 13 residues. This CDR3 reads CASSLAGESGYTF. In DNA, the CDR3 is TGTGCCAGCAGCTTAGCAGGGGAGAGCGGCTACACCTTC.

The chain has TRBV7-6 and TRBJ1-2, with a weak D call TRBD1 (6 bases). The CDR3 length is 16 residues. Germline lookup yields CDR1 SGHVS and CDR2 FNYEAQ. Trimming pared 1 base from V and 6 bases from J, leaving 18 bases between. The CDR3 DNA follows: TGTGCCAGCAGCTTAGGTGGTAGTAACAGGGATCATGGCTACACCTTC. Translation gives CASSLGGSNRDHGYTF.

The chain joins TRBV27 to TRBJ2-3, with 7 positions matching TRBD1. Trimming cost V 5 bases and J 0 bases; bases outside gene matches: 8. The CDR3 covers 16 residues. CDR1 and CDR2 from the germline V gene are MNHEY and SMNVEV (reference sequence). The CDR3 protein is CASSTGVGSSTDTQYF. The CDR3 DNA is TGTGCCAGCAGTACAGGGGTTGGATCTAGCACAGATACGCAGTATTTT.

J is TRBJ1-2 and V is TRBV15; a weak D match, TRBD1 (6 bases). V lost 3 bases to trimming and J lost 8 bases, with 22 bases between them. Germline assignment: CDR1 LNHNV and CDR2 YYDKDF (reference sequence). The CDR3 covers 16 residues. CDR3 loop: CATSSKTRGGSGGYTF. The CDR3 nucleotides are TGTGCCACCAGCAGCAAAACTAGGGGGGGCTCAGGCGGCTACACCTTC. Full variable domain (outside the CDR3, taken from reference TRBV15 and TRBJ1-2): DAMVIQNPRYQVTQFGKPVTLSCSQTLNHNVMYWYQQKSSQAPKLLFHYYDKDFNNEADTPDNFQSRRPNTSFCFLDIRSPGLGDTAMYLCATSSKTRGGSGGYTFGSGTRLTVV.

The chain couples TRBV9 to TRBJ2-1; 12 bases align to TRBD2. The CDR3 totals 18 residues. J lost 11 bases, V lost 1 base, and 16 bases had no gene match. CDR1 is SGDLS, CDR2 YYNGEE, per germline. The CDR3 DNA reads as TGTGCCAGCAGCGTATATGCGGTGACTAGCGGGGGCCAGGGCCAGCAGTTCTTC. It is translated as CASSVYAVTSGGQGQQFF.

CDR3 sequence reads: CASSTLTTGTSGTGEQYF. The DNA for the CDR3 is TGTGCCAGTAGCACCTTAACCACCGGGACTAGCGGGACGGGCGAGCAGTACTTC. The rearrangement links TRBV19 to TRBJ2-7; 13 positions match TRBD2. There are 18 residues in the CDR3. Germline-derived CDR1 and CDR2 are LNHDA and SQIVND (reference sequence). V was pared by 6 bases and J by 6 bases, with 17 bases of the junction left unmatched.

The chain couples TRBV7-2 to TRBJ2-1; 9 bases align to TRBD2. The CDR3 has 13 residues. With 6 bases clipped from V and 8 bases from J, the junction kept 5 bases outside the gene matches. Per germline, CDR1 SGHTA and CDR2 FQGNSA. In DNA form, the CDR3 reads TGTGCCAGCAGGCTAGCGGGGCATGATGAGCAGTTCTTC. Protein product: CASRLAGHDEQFF.

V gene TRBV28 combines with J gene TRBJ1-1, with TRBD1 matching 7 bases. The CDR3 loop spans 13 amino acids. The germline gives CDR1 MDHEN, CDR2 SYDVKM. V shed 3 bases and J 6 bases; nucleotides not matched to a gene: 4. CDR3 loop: CASSLGQSPEAFF. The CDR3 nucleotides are TGTGCCAGCAGTTTGGGACAGTCCCCTGAAGCTTTCTTT.

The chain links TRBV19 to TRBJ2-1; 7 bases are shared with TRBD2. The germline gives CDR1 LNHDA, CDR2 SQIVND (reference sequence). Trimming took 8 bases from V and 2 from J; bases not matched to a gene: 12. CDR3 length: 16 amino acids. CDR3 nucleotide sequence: TGTGCCAGTTACCCGGGGAGCGGGGACCCCTACAATGAGCAGTTCTTC. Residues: CASYPGSGDPYNEQFF.

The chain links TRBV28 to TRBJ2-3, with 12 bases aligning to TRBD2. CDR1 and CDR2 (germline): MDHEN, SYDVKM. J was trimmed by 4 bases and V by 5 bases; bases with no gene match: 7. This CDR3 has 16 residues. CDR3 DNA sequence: TGTGCCAGCAGTCGTGGACTAGCGGGATCTGCAGATACGCAGTATTTT. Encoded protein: CASSRGLAGSADTQYF. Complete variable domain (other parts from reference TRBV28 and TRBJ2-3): DVKVTQSSRYLVKRTGEKVFLECVQDMDHENMFWYRQDPGLGLRLIYFSYDVKMKEKGDIPEGYSVSREKKERFSLILESASTNQTSMYLCASSRGLAGSADTQYFGPGTRLTVL.

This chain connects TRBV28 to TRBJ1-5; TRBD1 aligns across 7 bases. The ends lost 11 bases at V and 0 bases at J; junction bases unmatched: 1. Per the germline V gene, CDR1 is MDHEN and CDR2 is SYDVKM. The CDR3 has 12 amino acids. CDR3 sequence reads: CAGTASNQPQHF. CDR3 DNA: TGTGCCGGGACAGCTAGCAATCAGCCCCAGCATTTT.

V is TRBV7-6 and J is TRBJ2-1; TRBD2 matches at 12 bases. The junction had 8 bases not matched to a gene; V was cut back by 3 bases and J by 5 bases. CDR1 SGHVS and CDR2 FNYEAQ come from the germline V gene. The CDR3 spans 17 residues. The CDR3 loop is CASSFPSGRAVNNEQFF. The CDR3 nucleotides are TGTGCCAGCAGCTTCCCTAGCGGGAGGGCCGTCAACAATGAGCAGTTCTTC.

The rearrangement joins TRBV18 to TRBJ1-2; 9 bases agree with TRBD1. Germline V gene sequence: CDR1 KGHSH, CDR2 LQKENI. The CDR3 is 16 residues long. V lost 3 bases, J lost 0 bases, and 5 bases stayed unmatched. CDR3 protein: CASSPTGGMANYGYTF. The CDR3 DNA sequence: TGTGCCAGCTCACCGACAGGGGGAATGGCTAACTATGGCTACACCTTC.

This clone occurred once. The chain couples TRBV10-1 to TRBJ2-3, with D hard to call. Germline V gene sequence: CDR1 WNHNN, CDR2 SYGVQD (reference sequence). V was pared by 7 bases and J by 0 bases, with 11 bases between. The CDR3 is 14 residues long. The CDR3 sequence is CASKGRMSTDTQYF. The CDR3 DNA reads TGCGCCAGCAAGGGAAGGATGAGCACAGATACGCAGTATTTT.

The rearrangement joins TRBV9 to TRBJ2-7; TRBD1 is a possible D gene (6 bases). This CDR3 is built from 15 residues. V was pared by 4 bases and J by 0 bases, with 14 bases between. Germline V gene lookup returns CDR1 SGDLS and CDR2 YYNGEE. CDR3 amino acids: CASSIGQSTSYEQYF. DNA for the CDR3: TGTGCCAGCAGCATAGGACAGTCTACCTCCTACGAGCAGTACTTC.

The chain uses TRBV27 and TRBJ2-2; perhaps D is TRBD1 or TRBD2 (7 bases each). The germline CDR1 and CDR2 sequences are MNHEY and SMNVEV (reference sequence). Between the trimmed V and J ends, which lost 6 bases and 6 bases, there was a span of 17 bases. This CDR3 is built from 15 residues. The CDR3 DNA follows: TGTGCCAGCAGCCCCGGGCAGGGGGGGTCCGGGGAGCTGTTTTTT. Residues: CASSPGQGGSGELFF.

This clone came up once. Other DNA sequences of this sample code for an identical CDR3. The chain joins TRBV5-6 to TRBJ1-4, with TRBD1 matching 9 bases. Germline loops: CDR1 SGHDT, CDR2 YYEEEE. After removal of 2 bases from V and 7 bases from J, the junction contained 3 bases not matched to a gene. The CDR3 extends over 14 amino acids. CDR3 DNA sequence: TGTGCCAGCAGCTTACAGGGGGCAGGTGAAAAACTGTTTTTT. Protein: CASSLQGAGEKLFF.

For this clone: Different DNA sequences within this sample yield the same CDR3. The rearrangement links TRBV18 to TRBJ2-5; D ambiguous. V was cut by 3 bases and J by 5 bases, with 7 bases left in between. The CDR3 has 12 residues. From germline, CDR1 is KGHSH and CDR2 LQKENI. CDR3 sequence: CASSPLGETQYF. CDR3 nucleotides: TGTGCCAGCTCACCGTTGGGGGAGACCCAGTACTTC.

CDR3: CASSIVDGGYEQYF. The CDR3 coding sequence is TGTGCCAGTAGTATAGTAGACGGAGGCTACGAGCAGTACTTC. This chain connects TRBV19 to TRBJ2-7; tentative D call: TRBD2 (5 bases). This CDR3 is 14 amino acids long. The germline gives CDR1 LNHDA, CDR2 SQIVND (reference sequence). Trimming removed 1 base at V and 3 bases at J, with 10 bases between.